Below, one T cell receptor (beta chain) is given with its context. The entry originates in a study of blood T cell repertoires in COVID-19. Study information: The United States, Italy and Spain supplied acute and convalescent COVID-19 samples.

Germline V gives CDR1 KGHDR, CDR2 SFDVKD. J gave up 4 bases and V 4 bases, and 7 bases lay outside the gene matches. The CDR3 sequence is 16 residues long. In the study's own analysis: Estimation of nucleated cell counts was performed using reference gene primer amplification. The assay was immunoSEQ multiplex PCR, and TCRdb's table has in-frame clones only and misses some. The DNA gave D and trimming, while V, J and clone size come from that table. Of 90,000 to 120,000 clones listed, roughly 84% are singletons. The origin of this receptor is a human donor in a cohort sampled during active COVID-19. Sequenced material: peripheral blood. V is TRBV24-1 and J is TRBJ2-1; 9 nucleotides agree with TRBD1. CDR3 sequence reads: CATSDATGQGYNEQFF. CDR3 in DNA: TGTGCCACCAGTGACGCTACGGGACAGGGATACAATGAGCAGTTCTTC.